This T cell receptor beta chain appears in the sequencing data of a study of graft-versus-host responses after intestinal transplantation. Study in general: The whole recipient group had anti-thymocyte globulin induction followed by tacrolimus and steroids for roughly 3 years.

For this clone: The antigen is not known.

Assay: immunoSEQ multiplex PCR; the TCRdb copy retains only in-frame clones and omits some. This sample has about 90,000 clones, with about four fifths found just once. V lost 2 bases, J lost 7 bases, and 15 bases lay in between. The V gene's germline CDR1 is SGHNT and CDR2 YYREEE (reference sequence). This CDR3 has 14 amino acids. This TCR was recovered from a human donor who received an intestinal transplant. The specimen comprised unstimulated CD4+ T cells sorted from spleen or lymph node cells, sampled before intestinal transplant. V gene TRBV5-4 combines with J gene TRBJ1-1; D remains ambiguous. DNA of the CDR3: TGTGCCAGCAGCTTCCCGAGCCTTAGTGGTGAAGCTTTCTTT. Amino acids: CASSFPSLSGEAFF. Full variable domain (outside the CDR3, taken from reference TRBV5-4 and TRBJ1-1): ETGVTQSPTHLIKTRGQQVTLRCSSQSGHNTVSWYQQALGQGPQFIFQYYREEENGRGNFPPRFSGLQFPNYSSELNVNALELDDSALYLCASSFPSLSGEAFFGQGTRLTVV.